The rows below give T cell receptor beta chains drawn from one sample of a study of Ad26.COV2.S vaccination and SARS-CoV-2 variants. Sequencing was performed with immunoSEQ multiplex PCR; in TCRdb, only in-frame clones are kept and a portion is missing. The data contain roughly 350,000 clones, 88% of them singletons. Sequencing used peripheral blood, obtained in a trial of Ad26.COV2.S vaccine versus placebo. These receptors were collected from a person between 18 and 60 years old who received the Ad26.COV2.S COVID-19 vaccine or a placebo. Each CDR3 is given without its conserved first and last residue. The order of the fields is V gene, J gene, CDR3 protein.

TRBV2	TRBJ2-5	ASSEAWAGGFQETQY
TRBV21-1	TRBJ1-1	ASSTRRGRVSTEAF
TRBV5-4	TRBJ2-2	ASNQGGPLTGELF
TRBV18	TRBJ2-3	ASSPFASVSTDTQY
TRBV18	TRBJ1-1	ASSPTENTEAF
TRBV2	TRBJ2-7	ASSERGLAAYEQY
TRBV9	TRBJ2-5	ASSVATGVGQETQY
TRBV9	TRBJ1-1	ASSGTGTGGTEAF
TRBV29-1	TRBJ2-5	SVALRQRETQY
TRBV18	TRBJ2-5	ASFRGRGETQY
TRBV7-2	TRBJ2-1	ASSLVATNEQF
TRBV4-3	TRBJ1-1	ASSQVQVDREAF
TRBV30	TRBJ1-1	AWITHLNTEAF
TRBV5-1	TRBJ2-1	ASSLDTHNEQF
TRBV5-6	TRBJ1-6	ASSIGFGPLH
TRBV6-6	TRBJ2-3	ASSQGASTDTQY
TRBV9	TRBJ2-5	ASSVVGSTQETQY
TRBV5-1	TRBJ1-5	ASSIQGGNQPQH
TRBV27	TRBJ2-1	ASSLSVAPPYNEQF
TRBV27	TRBJ1-5	ASSFPGQVYYSNQPQH
TRBV7-2	TRBJ2-5	ASSLVERREETQY
TRBV15	TRBJ2-1	ATSRGPAGAREQF
TRBV10-3	TRBJ2-1	AIRKTSGGASSYNEQF
TRBV7-9	TRBJ1-5	ASSDDRAYQPQH
TRBV7-2	TRBJ1-1	ASSLDLFSWGTEAF
TRBV6-2/TRBV6-3	TRBJ2-3	ASSIASGRADTQY
TRBV12-5	TRBJ1-4	ASGLTGAWSGKLF
TRBV7-9	TRBJ1-6	ASSATASSYNSPLH
TRBV6-5	TRBJ1-1	ASTAGWVTEAF
TRBV19	TRBJ2-3	ASSTSGRSVTQY
TRBV14	TRBJ2-7	ASSQVSGFTAKQY
TRBV2	TRBJ2-7	ASSVPLGGISYEQY
TRBV11-2	TRBJ1-1	ASSLVTGSSTEAF
TRBV12-3/TRBV12-4	TRBJ1-2	ASSLGGNYGYT
TRBV7-8	TRBJ2-7	ASQQDYEQY
TRBV7-2	TRBJ1-1	ASRRTRQPNTEAF
TRBV27	TRBJ1-2	ASSLGQTYGYT
TRBV7-2	TRBJ2-7	ASSLTLAASYEQY
TRBV12-5	TRBJ2-7	ASGPGLREQY
TRBV5-4	TRBJ2-3	ASSLPSGGGGDTQY
TRBV7-6	TRBJ2-5	ASSLEGPSETQY
TRBV9	TRBJ1-2	ASSVGLQDPYGYT
TRBV27	TRBJ2-7	ASSLRQGAYEQY
TRBV6-5	TRBJ2-2	ASLGSAGELF
TRBV7-2	TRBJ1-5	ASSLEMVGPQH
TRBV5-1	TRBJ1-2	ASAQGRGSYGYT
TRBV6-5	TRBJ1-5	ASRQGARQPQH